What follows are 14 T cell receptor beta chains derived from one specimen sequenced in a study of blood T cell repertoires in COVID-19. TCRdb keeps only in-frame clones here, not all; method: immunoSEQ multiplex PCR. The table includes about 210,000 clones, roughly 80% detected once. Sequenced: peripheral blood. These receptors originate from a woman of 80 years or more with COVID-19, enrolled during active disease.

J is TRBJ1-5 and V is TRBV7-6, with D uncertain. Trimming took off 1 base at V and 7 bases at J, with 11 bases between the two ends. The CDR3 runs to 14 residues. Germline-derived CDR1 and CDR2 are SGHVS and FNYEAQ. In DNA, the CDR3 is TGTGCCAGCAGCTTAGAACCAGATACGCAGCCCCAGCATTTT. Translated: CASSLEPDTQPQHF.

The chain employs TRBV7-2 and TRBJ2-7; 7 bases line up with TRBD1. The CDR3 is 15 amino acids. V lost 6 bases and J lost 0; bases outside the gene matches: 8. CDR1 and CDR2 (germline): SGHTA, FQGNSA. The CDR3 sequence is CASRNPGQNSYEQYF. In DNA, the CDR3 is TGTGCCAGCAGAAACCCGGGACAGAACTCCTACGAGCAGTACTTC. Full variable domain (outside the CDR3, taken from reference TRBV7-2 and TRBJ2-7): GAGVSQSPSNKVTEKGKDVELRCDPISGHTALYWYRQSLGQGLEFLIYFQGNSAPDKSGLPSDRFSAERTGGSVSTLTIQRTQQEDSAVYLCASRNPGQNSYEQYFGPGTRLTVT.

The chain employs TRBV30 and TRBJ1-3; D call uncertain. Germline values: CDR1 GTSNPN, CDR2 SVGIG (reference sequence). This CDR3 comprises 11 residues. The CDR3 is CGSVNRNTIYF. CDR3 nucleotides: TGTGGGTCGGTAAATCGGAACACCATATATTTT.

The chain combines TRBV5-1 with TRBJ2-5, with D tentatively TRBD1 (6 bases). Germline V gene lookup returns CDR1 SGHRS and CDR2 YFSETQ. V lost 4 bases and J lost 2, with 15 bases in between. This CDR3 has 15 residues. In DNA, the CDR3 is TGCGCCAGCAGCAATGTAGTTGGACAGCAAGAGACCCAGTACTTC. Amino acids: CASSNVVGQQETQYF.

V is TRBV5-1 and J is TRBJ2-6, with D possibly matching TRBD1 (6 bases). The germline gives CDR1 SGHRS, CDR2 YFSETQ. V lost 5 bases and J lost 1, with 10 bases in between. This CDR3 comprises 15 residues. CDR3 DNA: TGCGCCAGCAGGACAGGTAGTTCTGGGGCCAACGTCCTGACTTTC. Translation gives CASRTGSSGANVLTF.

The V and J genes are TRBV12-3 or TRBV12-4 and TRBJ1-1; D is ambiguous. V lost 6 bases, J lost 1 base, and 6 bases lay in between. CDR3 length: 12 amino acids. The CDR3 here is CASRERNTEAFF. DNA of the CDR3: TGTGCCAGCAGGGAGCGGAACACTGAAGCTTTCTTT.

The rearrangement joins TRBV12-3 or TRBV12-4 to TRBJ2-5; D possibly corresponds to TRBD2 (6 bases). The CDR3 is made up of 12 amino acids. With 4 bases removed from V and 9 bases from J, the gap between germline ends came to 12 bases. CDR3 region: CASSSAGEAQYF. The CDR3 coding sequence is TGTGCCAGCAGTTCGGCTGGGGAGGCCCAGTACTTC.

The chain is built from TRBV29-1 and TRBJ1-5; D unresolved. CDR3 length: 12 residues. In germline, CDR1 is SQVTM, CDR2 ANQGSEA. Trimming took off 4 bases at V and 4 bases at J, with 8 bases between the two ends. The CDR3 loop is CSVGAENQPQHF. CDR3 bases: TGCAGCGTTGGGGCAGAAAATCAGCCCCAGCATTTT.

V usage is TRBV3-1 (or the pseudogene TRBV3-2) and J usage is TRBJ1-2; D may be TRBD1 (6 bases). Trimming left V 4 bases short and J 8 bases short, with 23 bases between. This CDR3 is built from 16 residues. Germline lookup yields CDR1 LGHDT and CDR2 YNNKEL (reference sequence). CDR3 bases: TGTGCCAGCAGCCCTACCTGGACGGGGGGCGAGAACGGCTACACCTTC. Translation: CASSPTWTGGENGYTF.

The chain employs TRBV4-2 and TRBJ1-6, with 10 bases that match TRBD1. This CDR3 spans 16 amino acids. Germline V gene sequence: CDR1 LGHNA, CDR2 YNFKEQ. Unmatched junction bases numbered 5, after V lost 1 base and J lost 8 bases. CDR3 in amino acids: CASSQGGQGIYSPLHF. As DNA, the CDR3 is TGTGCCAGCAGCCAAGGGGGACAGGGGATATATTCACCCCTCCACTTT.

The rearrangement joins TRBV10-3 to TRBJ1-3, with 11 bases identical to TRBD1. V shed 5 bases and J 0 bases; nucleotides not matched to a gene: 3. Germline assignment: CDR1 ENHRY and CDR2 SYGVKD. The CDR3 consists of 16 residues. CDR3 nucleotides: TGTGCCATCAGTCCTGGGACAGGGGGCTCTGGAAACACCATATATTTT. This gives the protein CAISPGTGGSGNTIYF.

The V and J genes are TRBV6-2 or TRBV6-3 and TRBJ2-5; no reliable D call. The V end lost 5 bases, the J end lost 2 bases, and 3 bases lay between the germline ends. CDR1 is MNHEY and CDR2 is SVGEGT in the germline V gene. This CDR3 contains 11 residues. The CDR3 loop reads CASSRQETQYF. For the CDR3, the DNA is TGTGCCAGCAGTCGGCAAGAGACCCAGTACTTC.

This clone was seen a handful of times. The chain carries TRBV11-2 and TRBJ1-6; weak D call: TRBD1 (6 bases). Germline V lookup: CDR1 SGHAT, CDR2 FQNNGV. The CDR3 spans 13 residues. Trimming took 5 bases from V and 6 from J, leaving 8 bases between them. Here the CDR3 reads CASSLQGNSPLHF. CDR3 nucleotides: TGTGCCAGCAGCCTACAGGGTAATTCACCCCTCCACTTT.

The genes are TRBV5-6 and TRBJ1-5, with D possibly matching TRBD1 (5 bases). This CDR3 is built from 14 residues. Trimming stripped 4 bases from V and 8 bases from J, with 16 bases between. CDR1 SGHDT and CDR2 YYEEEE come from the germline V gene. CDR3 DNA sequence: TGTGCCAGCAGCACATTCGGGGGGATAGAGCCCCAGCATTTT. Amino acid sequence: CASSTFGGIEPQHF.